The 32 T cell receptor beta chains listed next were all sequenced from one sample in a study of blood T cell repertoires in COVID-19. TCRdb's copy holds only in-frame clones and misses some; the assay was immunoSEQ multiplex PCR. This sample carries roughly 50,000 clones, about nine tenths of them seen once, and the ten largest clones take approximately 27%. Sequences were obtained from peripheral blood. Receptors originate from a human donor in a cohort sampled during active COVID-19.

V is TRBV6-5 and J is TRBJ2-7, with 9 bases lining up with TRBD1. This CDR3 has 15 residues. The germline V gene has CDR1 MNHEY and CDR2 SVGAGI. The V segment lost 6 bases and the J segment 6 bases; nucleotides outside the gene matches: 12. The CDR3 spells CASSLNYRGLFEQYF. The CDR3 DNA follows: TGTGCCAGCAGCCTAAATTACAGGGGGCTCTTCGAGCAGTACTTC.

The chain recombines TRBV30 with TRBJ2-1; TRBD1 matches 7 bases. CDR1 and CDR2 from the germline V gene are GTSNPN and SVGIG (reference sequence). J gave up 0 bases and V 0 bases, and 5 bases lay outside the gene matches. This CDR3 has 16 residues. In DNA form, the CDR3 reads TGTGCCTGGAGTGTCCTGACAGGGTACTCCTACAATGAGCAGTTCTTC. The encoded protein is CAWSVLTGYSYNEQFF.

This clone showed up just once. The chain combines TRBV6-6 with TRBJ2-7; 7 nucleotides match TRBD2. With 7 bases clipped from V and 5 bases from J, the junction kept 8 bases outside the gene matches. The germline CDR1 and CDR2 sequences are MNHNY and SVGAGI (reference sequence). This CDR3 region has 13 residues. The CDR3 DNA sequence: TGTGCCAGCAATGGACTAGGGGTGAACGAGCAGTACTTC. It is translated as CASNGLGVNEQYF.

The chain uses TRBV7-2 and TRBJ2-1; TRBD2 matches at 8 bases. This CDR3 region has 19 residues. Per the germline V gene, CDR1 is SGHTA and CDR2 is FQGNSA. The V gene end was trimmed by 2 bases and the J gene end by 0 bases; junction bases not matched to a gene: 12. Here the CDR3 DNA reads TGTGCCAGCAGCTTACGGTTCGGGAGGGTTACTAGCTCCTACAATGAGCAGTTCTTC. Amino acid sequence: CASSLRFGRVTSSYNEQFF.

Comment on this clone: In the same sample, other DNA sequences code for this CDR3. CDR3 region: CASSLKGQDTEAFF. CDR3 nucleotide sequence: TGCGCCAGCAGCTTGAAGGGACAAGACACTGAAGCTTTCTTT. V gene TRBV5-1 combines with J gene TRBJ1-1, with D possibly TRBD1 on 6 matching bases. This CDR3 comprises 14 residues. CDR1 SGHRS and CDR2 YFSETQ come from the germline V gene. Trimming took 1 base from V and 3 from J, leaving 10 bases between them.

The CDR3 spells CASSLGAGNTEAFF. In nucleotides, the CDR3 is TGCGCCAGCAGCTTGGGCGCGGGGAACACTGAAGCTTTCTTT. The chain couples TRBV5-1 to TRBJ1-1; no clear D. Trimming shortened V by 0 bases and J by 1 base, and 7 bases separated the two germline ends. CDR1 is SGHRS and CDR2 is YFSETQ in the germline V gene. This CDR3 comprises 14 residues.

This chain connects TRBV19 to TRBJ1-1, with 7 bases identical to TRBD1. The CDR3 sequence is 13 residues long. Trimming cost V 1 base and J 8 bases; bases outside gene matches: 4. CDR1 and CDR2 (germline): LNHDA, SQIVND (reference sequence). The CDR3 protein is CASSIVRDSEAFF. As DNA, the CDR3 is TGTGCCAGTAGTATAGTACGGGACAGCGAAGCTTTCTTT. Using reference TRBV19 and TRBJ1-1 for the parts outside the CDR3, the full variable domain is DGGITQSPKYLFRKEGQNVTLSCEQNLNHDAMYWYRQDPGQGLRLIYYSQIVNDFQKGDIAEGYSVSREKKESFPLTVTSAQKNPTAFYLCASSIVRDSEAFFGQGTRLTVV.

V and J are TRBV2 and TRBJ2-3; possibly TRBD1 for D (6 bases). Germline loops: CDR1 SNHLY, CDR2 FYNNEI. V was clipped by 6 bases and J by 4 bases, with 20 bases between them. The CDR3 spans 16 residues. CDR3 coding DNA: TGTGCCAGCAGAAGCGACAGGCCTGGAGGACCAGATACGCAGTATTTT. It specifies CASRSDRPGGPDTQYF.

This chain links TRBV11-2 with TRBJ1-2; weak D call: TRBD1 (6 bases). The V gene's germline CDR1 is SGHAT and CDR2 FQNNGV. The CDR3 runs 12 residues. V was trimmed by 5 bases and J by 5 bases, leaving 9 bases between them. Here the CDR3 DNA reads TGTGCCAGCAGCCAGGGGATATATGGCTACACCTTC. This translates into CASSQGIYGYTF.

This sequence joins TRBV25-1 and TRBJ2-1, with 8 positions matching TRBD2. The CDR3 extends over 16 amino acids. After removal of 1 base from V and 3 bases from J, the junction contained 5 bases not matched to a gene. CDR1 is MGHDK, CDR2 SYGVNS, per germline. The CDR3 spells CASSESPAGDYNEQFF. CDR3 DNA sequence: TGTGCCAGCAGTGAATCCCCAGCGGGGGACTACAATGAGCAGTTCTTC.

The chain recombines TRBV3-1 (or the pseudogene TRBV3-2) with TRBJ1-2; TRBD1 agrees at 9 bases. This CDR3 is built from 14 residues. Germline CDR1 and CDR2: LGHDT and YNNKEL (reference sequence). The ends lost 4 bases at V and 4 bases at J; junction bases unmatched: 4. The CDR3 reads CASSRQGGIYGYTF. Written as DNA, the CDR3 is TGTGCCAGCAGCCGACAGGGGGGGATCTATGGCTACACCTTC.

Relative to its sample, this clone is medium-sized. The CDR3 DNA sequence: TGTGCCAGCAGCCTGATACAGGGTTACGAGCAGTACTTC. This translates into CASSLIQGYEQYF. The chain recombines TRBV11-1 with TRBJ2-7, with D tentatively TRBD1 (6 bases). This CDR3 comprises 13 residues. Per the germline V gene, CDR1 is SGHAT and CDR2 is FQDESV (reference sequence). Trimming removed 5 bases from V and 4 bases from J, with 12 bases in between. Filled out from reference TRBV11-1 and TRBJ2-7, the complete variable domain reads EAEVAQSPRYKITEKSQAVAFWCDPISGHATLYWYRQILGQGPELLVQFQDESVVDDSQLPKDRFSAERLKGVDSTLKIQPAELGDSAMYLCASSLIQGYEQYFGPGTRLTVT.

The rearrangement uses TRBV5-5 and TRBJ2-1, with TRBD2 identical over 9 bases. After removal of 2 bases from V and 14 bases from J, the junction contained 11 bases not matched to a gene. This CDR3 has 14 residues. In germline, CDR1 is SGHKS, CDR2 YYEKEE (reference sequence). The CDR3 reads CASSLRAGGESEFF. The CDR3 bases are TGTGCCAGCAGCTTACGAGCGGGAGGTGAATCGGAGTTCTTC.

The V and J genes are TRBV5-1 and TRBJ1-1; TRBD1 matches at 11 bases. CDR3 length equals 16 residues. Germline CDR1 is SGHRS and CDR2 is YFSETQ. Trimming took 5 bases from V and 1 from J; bases not matched to a gene: 7. The CDR3 DNA is TGCGCCAGCAGTTTTGGACAGGGGGCGCGGAACACTGAAGCTTTCTTT. Translating it yields CASSFGQGARNTEAFF.

The CDR3 region has the DNA TGTGCCAGCAGCGTATCTGCGGAAAACTACGAGCAGTACTTC. Translated, it gives CASSVSAENYEQYF. This chain connects TRBV9 to TRBJ2-7; unclear D gene. This CDR3 has 14 amino acids. The germline V gene encodes CDR1 SGDLS and CDR2 YYNGEE. The V gene lost 1 base and the J gene lost 3 bases, with 11 bases spanning the gap.

The V gene is TRBV9, the J gene TRBJ2-1, with TRBD2 matching 7 bases. CDR3 length: 15 residues. The germline CDR1 and CDR2 sequences are SGDLS and YYNGEE. V shed 7 bases and J 10 bases; nucleotides not matched to a gene: 17. CDR3 loop: CASLPLRGRKPEQFF. In DNA form, the CDR3 reads TGTGCCAGCCTACCCTTGCGCGGGAGAAAACCCGAGCAGTTCTTC.

The V gene is TRBV19, the J gene TRBJ1-2; TRBD1 is a possible D gene (6 bases). The V gene's germline CDR1 is LNHDA and CDR2 SQIVND (reference sequence). The CDR3 has 14 amino acids. Between the trimmed V and J ends, which lost 3 bases and 8 bases, there was a span of 16 bases. The CDR3 loop reads CASSIASGVKGYTF. The CDR3 DNA follows: TGTGCCAGTAGTATTGCATCAGGGGTGAAAGGCTACACCTTC.

This clone was recorded only once. This chain links TRBV7-9 with TRBJ2-3, with 7 nucleotides matching TRBD1. This CDR3 region has 16 residues. V was clipped by 5 bases and J by 3 bases; unmatched bases: 11. CDR1 SEHNR and CDR2 FQNEAQ come from the germline V gene (reference sequence). The CDR3 protein is CASSPSRQGSTDTQYF. CDR3 nucleotide sequence: TGTGCCAGCAGCCCCTCCCGACAGGGCTCTACAGATACGCAGTATTTT. Full variable domain (outside the CDR3, taken from reference TRBV7-9 and TRBJ2-3): DTGVSQNPRHKITKRGQNVTFRCDPISEHNRLYWYRQTLGQGPEFLTYFQNEAQLEKSRLLSDRFSAERPKGSFSTLEIQRTEQGDSAMYLCASSPSRQGSTDTQYFGPGTRLTVL.

The V and J genes are TRBV4-1 and TRBJ2-7; 9 bases align to TRBD2. The CDR3 has 15 amino acids. J was trimmed by 5 bases and V by 1 base; bases with no gene match: 6. Per the germline V gene, CDR1 is MGHRA and CDR2 is YSYEKL. The CDR3 sequence: CASSQGSGSLHEQYF. The CDR3 DNA reads TGCGCCAGCAGCCAAGGTAGCGGGAGTCTCCACGAGCAGTACTTC.

This clone was recorded only once. The V call is TRBV27, the J call TRBJ1-5, with TRBD1 identical over 9 bases. CDR1 MNHEY and CDR2 SMNVEV come from the germline V gene (reference sequence). The ends lost 6 bases at V and 2 bases at J; junction bases unmatched: 11. This CDR3 is 17 amino acids long. CDR3 loop: CASRDNRGRGGNQPQHF. Here the CDR3 DNA reads TGTGCCAGCAGGGACAACAGGGGGCGTGGGGGCAATCAGCCCCAGCATTTT.

The V call is TRBV28, the J call TRBJ1-3; maybe TRBD1 (6 bases). Germline CDR1 is MDHEN and CDR2 is SYDVKM. V was pared by 3 bases and J by 0 bases, with 27 bases between. This CDR3 comprises 21 residues. CDR3 sequence (DNA): TGTGCCAGCAGTTTCTACTGGGCGGGGGCAGACTCTATCGCCTCTGGAAACACCATATATTTT. Protein: CASSFYWAGADSIASGNTIYF.

The gene calls are TRBV24-1 and TRBJ2-1, with 13 bases aligning to TRBD2. This CDR3 has 16 amino acids. Germline CDR1 KGHDR, CDR2 SFDVKD. Trimming at V came to 3 bases and at J to 7 bases, leaving 5 bases not matched to a gene. The CDR3: CATSDTGTSGMNEQFF. DNA of the CDR3: TGTGCCACCAGTGATACCGGGACTAGCGGGATGAATGAGCAGTTCTTC.

The genes are TRBV5-1 and TRBJ1-1, with 8 bases identical to TRBD1. There are 15 residues in the CDR3. CDR1 is SGHRS, CDR2 YFSETQ, per germline. With V trimmed by 4 bases and J by 1 base, 6 bases remained unmatched. In DNA, the CDR3 is TGCGCCAGCAGCCTTGGAGGGACAGGGAACACTGAAGCTTTCTTT. Protein product: CASSLGGTGNTEAFF.

The chain joins TRBV2 to TRBJ1-4; D is undetermined. CDR1 and CDR2 (germline): SNHLY, FYNNEI. The CDR3 runs to 15 residues. Trimming left V 6 bases short and J 8 bases short, with 19 bases between. The CDR3 nucleotides are TGTGCCAGCAGGTACTCAAGCGGGCTTCAGGAAAAACTGTTTTTT. Translation: CASRYSSGLQEKLFF.

The chain uses TRBV27 and TRBJ2-3; a possible D gene is TRBD1 (6 bases). The CDR3 has 15 residues. V lost 5 bases, J lost 4 bases, and 16 bases lay in between. Germline CDR1 is MNHEY and CDR2 is SMNVEV (reference sequence). The DNA for the CDR3 is TGTGCCAGCAGTCCAGATATACAGGGACCAGATACGCAGTATTTT. Translated: CASSPDIQGPDTQYF.

This chain connects TRBV2 to TRBJ2-2, with 7 bases that match TRBD1. Germline CDR1 SNHLY, CDR2 FYNNEI. Unmatched junction bases numbered 0, after V lost 2 bases and J lost 0 bases. The CDR3 spans 15 residues. CDR3 nucleotides: TGTGCCAGCAGTGAACAGGGGGCGAACACCGGGGAGCTGTTTTTT. This gives the protein CASSEQGANTGELFF.

The J gene is TRBJ2-1, the V gene TRBV6-4; D perhaps matches TRBD2 (6 bases). V lost 3 bases, J lost 3 bases, and 12 bases lay in between. The CDR3 runs to 15 residues. Germline V CDR1 and CDR2: MRHNA, SNTAGT. Here the CDR3 reads CASSETRGIYNEQFF. In nucleotides, the CDR3 is TGTGCCAGCAGTGAAACCCGGGGGATCTACAATGAGCAGTTCTTC.

This clone showed up just once. The genes are TRBV6-5 and TRBJ1-1, with D perhaps TRBD1 (5 bases). The CDR3 loop spans 15 amino acids. Trimming shortened V by 10 bases and J by 7 bases, and 25 bases separated the two germline ends. Germline lookup yields CDR1 MNHEY and CDR2 SVGAGI. CDR3 amino acids: CANGNPSGGLDEAFF. The CDR3 DNA follows: TGTGCCAACGGTAACCCCAGCGGGGGTCTAGATGAAGCTTTCTTT.

The chain couples TRBV7-6 to TRBJ2-1; 12 bases map to TRBD2. Germline V gives CDR1 SGHVS, CDR2 FNYEAQ. J lost 9 bases, V lost 2 bases, and 14 bases had no gene match. The length of the CDR3 is 18 residues. The CDR3 DNA sequence: TGTGCCAGCAGCTTATACGGCGGAGCTAGCGGGGGGGAAGGTGAGCAGTTCTTC. This codes for CASSLYGGASGGEGEQFF. Looking up the rest from reference TRBV7-6 and TRBJ2-1 gives the full variable domain: GAGVSQSPRYKVTKRGQDVALRCDPISGHVSLYWYRQALGQGPEFLTYFNYEAQQDKSGLPNDRFSAERPEGSISTLTIQRTEQRDSAMYRCASSLYGGASGGEGEQFFGPGTRLTVL.

The chain links TRBV5-6 to TRBJ2-2; D remains ambiguous. Germline CDR1 SGHDT, CDR2 YYEEEE. The CDR3 covers 13 residues. Trimming cost V 3 bases and J 5 bases, with 8 bases left between them. The CDR3 coding sequence is TGTGCCAGCAGCTCACAGAGTACCGGGGAGCTGTTTTTT. Its translation: CASSSQSTGELFF. Filled out from reference TRBV5-6 and TRBJ2-2, the complete variable domain reads DAGVTQSPTHLIKTRGQQVTLRCSPKSGHDTVSWYQQALGQGPQFIFQYYEEEERQRGNFPDRFSGHQFPNYSSELNVNALLLGDSALYLCASSSQSTGELFFGEGSRLTVL.

The genes are TRBV18 and TRBJ2-3; the match to TRBD1 covers 7 bases. V was clipped by 1 base and J by 0 bases; unmatched bases: 10. This CDR3 region has 18 residues. Germline loops: CDR1 KGHSH, CDR2 LQKENI. CDR3 protein: CASSPRRGNRRSTDTQYF. The CDR3 nucleotides are TGTGCCAGCTCACCACGCAGGGGGAACCGTCGAAGCACAGATACGCAGTATTTT.

J is TRBJ1-1 and V is TRBV19, with D perhaps TRBD1 (6 bases). Per the germline V gene, CDR1 is LNHDA and CDR2 is SQIVND (reference sequence). V lost 7 bases and J lost 7, with 13 bases in between. CDR3 size: 12 residues. The CDR3 DNA reads TGTGCCAGTATGATAGGGGGTCGTGAAGCTTTCTTT. Translated: CASMIGGREAFF.